This is a list of T cell receptor beta chains from one sample in a study of blood T cells in healthy people across ages. TCRdb redid the calling of the 5' RACE reads with MiXCR, one entry per CDR3 protein. The sample has approximately 2,000,000 distinct CDR3 sequences, more than 35% seen once. The sample comprised blood. The receptors derive from a human donor in good health. The CDR3 runs from the conserved cysteine through the conserved F or W. D genes are given only for firm matches. Some rows mark clone size as missing; the rest say once, few, many or name a class of expanded clone.

v_gene	d_gene	abundance	j_gene	CDR3aa	CDR3nt
TRBV7-2	TRBD1	once	TRBJ2-3	CVSIGWSDGDRERYTQYF	TGTGTCAGCATCGGATGGTCGGACGGGGACAGGGAGCGGTATACGCAGTATTTT
TRBV5-1	TRBD1	NA	TRBJ2-1	CASSSYKFGDRGSYNEQFF	TGCGCCAGCAGCTCCTATAAGTTCGGGGACAGGGGCTCCTACAATGAGCAGTTCTTC
TRBV5-1	TRBD2	NA	TRBJ2-7	CASSGSGGYDEQYF	TGCGCCAGCAGCGGGTCGGGAGGGTACGACGAGCAGTACTTC
TRBV27	TRBD1	NA	TRBJ1-2	CASSFRTGFNYGYTF	TGTGCCAGCAGTTTTAGGACAGGTTTTAACTATGGCTACACCTTC
TRBV7-9	TRBD2	NA	TRBJ2-5	CASSFRAGGPVETQYF	TGTGCCAGCAGCTTCCGAGCGGGGGGGCCTGTCGAGACCCAGTACTTC
TRBV5-1	NA	NA	TRBJ2-6	CASSSGASRANVLTF	TGCGCCAGCAGCTCGGGGGCATCTAGGGCCAACGTCCTGACTTTC
TRBV10-3	TRBD1	NA	TRBJ2-3	CAISLTNRGAGTDTQYF	TGTGCCATCAGTTTAACAAACAGGGGTGCGGGCACAGATACGCAGTATTTT
TRBV28	NA	NA	TRBJ1-2	CASQDGGRGYGYTF	TGTGCCAGCCAAGACGGGGGGCGCGGGTATGGCTACACCTTC
TRBV28	NA	NA	TRBJ2-7	CASSLMGGFQPSYEQYF	TGTGCCAGCAGTTTGATGGGGGGATTCCAACCGTCCTACGAGCAGTACTTC
TRBV24-1	NA	NA	TRBJ2-5	CATSDHTGPRSETQYF	TGTGCCACCAGTGACCACACAGGCCCTCGATCGGAGACCCAGTACTTC
TRBV7-9	NA	NA	TRBJ1-2	CASSPQGPELRGYTF	TGTGCCAGCAGCCCACAAGGGCCCGAGTTGCGAGGCTACACCTTC
TRBV4-1	TRBD2	many	TRBJ2-7	CASSQSGGSSYEQYF	TGCGCCAGCAGCCAAAGCGGGGGGAGCTCCTACGAGCAGTACTTC
TRBV4-1	NA	NA	TRBJ2-1	CASSQVSIDEQFF	TGCGCCAGCAGCCAAGTTAGCATAGATGAGCAGTTCTTC
TRBV7-9	TRBD1	once	TRBJ2-7	CASSLDDWTGVEQYF	TGTGCCAGCAGCTTAGACGACTGGACAGGGGTCGAGCAGTACTTC
TRBV3-1	NA	NA	TRBJ2-3	CASSQDYRASTDTQYF	TGTGCCAGCAGCCAAGATTACAGGGCTAGCACAGATACGCAGTATTTT
TRBV20-1	NA	few	TRBJ2-7	CSARLADTYEQYF	TGCAGCGCTCGCCTGGCGGATACCTACGAGCAGTACTTC
TRBV6-4	NA	many	TRBJ2-1	CASSGGVGENEQFF	TGTGCCAGCAGTGGGGGAGTGGGGGAAAATGAGCAGTTCTTC
TRBV24-1	TRBD1	NA	TRBJ2-7	CATTVVSGQDISYEQYF	TGTGCCACCACCGTCGTTAGTGGACAGGACATCTCCTACGAGCAGTACTTC
TRBV7-2	TRBD2	NA	TRBJ2-4	CASSLPGGRRNIQYF	TGTGCCAGCAGCCTACCGGGGGGGCGCAGGAACATTCAGTACTTC
TRBV2	NA	NA	TRBJ1-4	CASRNQQGSNEKLFF	TGTGCCAGCAGGAACCAACAGGGTTCTAATGAAAAACTGTTTTTT
TRBV4-1	TRBD2	NA	TRBJ2-7	CASSQATGGPYEQYF	TGCGCCAGCAGCCAGGCGACGGGGGGGCCATACGAGCAGTACTTC
TRBV7-2	NA	NA	TRBJ2-5	CASSLGSGFWEGTQYF	TGTGCCAGCAGCTTAGGATCCGGGTTTTGGGAAGGGACCCAGTACTTC
TRBV4-3	TRBD2	NA	TRBJ2-3	CASSPLRTGGVTDTQYF	TGCGCCAGCAGCCCTCTGCGGACGGGGGGGGTAACAGATACGCAGTATTTT
TRBV7-2	TRBD2	many	TRBJ2-7	CASSLAGRSYEQYF	TGTGCCAGCAGTTTAGCGGGGCGGTCCTACGAGCAGTACTTC
TRBV20-1	TRBD1	few	TRBJ2-4	CSASRDRGDIQYF	TGCAGTGCCAGCCGGGACAGGGGGGACATTCAGTACTTC
TRBV10-3	NA	few	TRBJ2-4	CAISTGAGTENIQYF	TGTGCCATCAGTACTGGGGCCGGGACGGAAAACATTCAGTACTTC
TRBV10-3	TRBD2	NA	TRBJ2-7	CAISDRQLMTSGILYEQYF	TGTGCCATCAGTGACCGGCAACTAATGACTAGCGGGATACTCTACGAGCAGTACTTC
TRBV5-6	NA	NA	TRBJ1-5	CASSYEQGQPQHF	TGTGCCAGCAGCTACGAACAGGGTCAGCCCCAGCATTTT
TRBV25-1	NA	NA	TRBJ2-7	CATIPPTSYEQYF	TGTGCCACCATTCCCCCCACATCGTACGAGCAGTACTTC